The T cell receptor beta chain under discussion was sequenced for a study of radiation and T cells in renal cell carcinoma. Trimming shortened V by 5 bases and J by 0 bases, and 10 bases separated the two germline ends. Germline-derived CDR1 and CDR2 are LNHDA and SQIVND (reference sequence). The CDR3 sequence is 14 residues long. Time point reported: baseline pretreatment blood. Noted treatment: 15 Gy SBRT to primary tumor, nephrectomy 4 weeks later. Some clones are missing from TCRdb's copy, which holds only in-frame ones; the method was immunoSEQ multiplex PCR. The table lists 150,000 or so clones, 88% of them singletons.

The genes are TRBV19 and TRBJ1-1; D gene ambiguous. The sequences come from blood, collected from a patient whose treatment included radiotherapy and nephrectomy. The clonotype was recovered from a woman in her forties or fifties with renal cell carcinoma. CDR3 bases: TGTGCCAGTAGTTCAGGTGTAATGAACACTGAAGCTTTCTTT. It is translated as CASSSGVMNTEAFF.